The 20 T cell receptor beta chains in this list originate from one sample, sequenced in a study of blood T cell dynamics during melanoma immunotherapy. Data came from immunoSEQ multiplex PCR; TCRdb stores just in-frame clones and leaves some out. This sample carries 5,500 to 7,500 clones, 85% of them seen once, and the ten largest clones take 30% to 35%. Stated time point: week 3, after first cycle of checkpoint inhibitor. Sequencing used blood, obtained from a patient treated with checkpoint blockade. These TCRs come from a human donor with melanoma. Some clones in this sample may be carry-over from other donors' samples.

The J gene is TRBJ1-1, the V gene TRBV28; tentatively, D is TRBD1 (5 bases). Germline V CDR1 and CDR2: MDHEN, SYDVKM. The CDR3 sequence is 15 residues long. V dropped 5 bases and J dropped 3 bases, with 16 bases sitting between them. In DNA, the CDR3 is TGTGCCAGCAGTCTTGGTGGCAGGGACGACACTGAAGCTTTCTTT. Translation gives CASSLGGRDDTEAFF.

The CDR3 reads CASSSPLLEGGETQYF. CDR3 nucleotides: TGTGCCAGCAGTTCCCCCCTACTAGAGGGTGGAGAGACCCAGTACTTC. The J gene is TRBJ2-5, the V gene TRBV6-9, with D maybe TRBD2 (5 bases). The V end was cut by 4 bases, the J end by 4 bases, with 19 bases between. Germline values: CDR1 MNHGY, CDR2 SVAAGI. The CDR3 runs to 16 residues.

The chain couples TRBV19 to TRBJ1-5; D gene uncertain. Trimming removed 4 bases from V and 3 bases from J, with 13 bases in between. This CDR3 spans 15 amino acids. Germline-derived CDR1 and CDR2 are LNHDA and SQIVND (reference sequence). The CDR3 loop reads CASSTVTRPNQPQHF. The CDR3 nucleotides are TGTGCCAGTAGTACCGTGACACGGCCCAATCAGCCCCAGCATTTT.

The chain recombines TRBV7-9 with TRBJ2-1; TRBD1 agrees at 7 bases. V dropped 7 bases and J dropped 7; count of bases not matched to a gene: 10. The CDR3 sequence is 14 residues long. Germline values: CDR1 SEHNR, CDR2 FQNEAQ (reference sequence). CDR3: CASNRGTGENEQFF. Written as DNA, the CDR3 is TGTGCCAGCAACCGAGGTACAGGGGAAAATGAGCAGTTCTTC.

The CDR3 DNA reads as TGTGCCAGCAGTTTAACAGGGGAGGGGGATACGCAGTATTTT. This translates into CASSLTGEGDTQYF. The V gene is TRBV28, the J gene TRBJ2-3; TRBD1 or TRBD2 may be the D gene (7 bases each). Germline V gives CDR1 MDHEN, CDR2 SYDVKM. The CDR3 runs 14 residues. Between the trimmed V and J ends, which lost 2 bases and 6 bases, there was a span of 12 bases. Drawing the rest from reference TRBV28 and TRBJ2-3, the complete variable domain is DVKVTQSSRYLVKRTGEKVFLECVQDMDHENMFWYRQDPGLGLRLIYFSYDVKMKEKGDIPEGYSVSREKKERFSLILESASTNQTSMYLCASSLTGEGDTQYFGPGTRLTVL.

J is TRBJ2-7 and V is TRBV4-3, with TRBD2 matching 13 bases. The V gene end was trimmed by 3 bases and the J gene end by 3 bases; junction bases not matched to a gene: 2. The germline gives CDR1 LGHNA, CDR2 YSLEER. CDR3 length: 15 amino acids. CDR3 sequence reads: CASSQTSGGLYEQYF. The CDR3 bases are TGCGCCAGCAGCCAGACTAGCGGGGGGCTCTACGAGCAGTACTTC.

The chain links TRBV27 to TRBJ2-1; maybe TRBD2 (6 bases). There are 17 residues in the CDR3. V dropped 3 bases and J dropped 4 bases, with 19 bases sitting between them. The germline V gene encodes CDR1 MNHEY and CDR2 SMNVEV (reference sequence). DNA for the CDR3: TGTGCCAGCAGTTTCCGTGCGGGGCTATCAGTTTACAATGAGCAGTTCTTC. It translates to CASSFRAGLSVYNEQFF.

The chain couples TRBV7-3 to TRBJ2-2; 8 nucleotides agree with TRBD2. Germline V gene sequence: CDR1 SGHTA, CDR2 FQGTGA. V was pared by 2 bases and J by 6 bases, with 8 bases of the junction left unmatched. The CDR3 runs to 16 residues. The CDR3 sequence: CASSLFAAGASGELFF. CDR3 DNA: TGTGCCAGCAGCTTATTCGCAGCGGGAGCTTCCGGGGAGCTGTTTTTT.

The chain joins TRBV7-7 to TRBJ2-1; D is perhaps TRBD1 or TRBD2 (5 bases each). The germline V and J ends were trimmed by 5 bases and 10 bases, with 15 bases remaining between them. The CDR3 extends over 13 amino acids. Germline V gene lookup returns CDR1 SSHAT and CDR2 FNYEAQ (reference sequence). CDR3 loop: CASSASRDAEQFF. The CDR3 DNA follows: TGTGCCAGCAGCGCTAGCCGGGACGCCGAGCAGTTCTTC.

The CDR3 loop reads CASSGYAGGELFF. CDR3 in DNA: TGTGCCAGCAGCGGTTATGCGGGTGGGGAGCTGTTTTTT. V is TRBV6-5 and J is TRBJ2-2; D is perhaps TRBD2 (5 bases). CDR3 length: 13 residues. CDR1 is MNHEY, CDR2 SVGAGI, per germline. Trimming removed 6 bases from V and 8 bases from J, with 13 bases in between.

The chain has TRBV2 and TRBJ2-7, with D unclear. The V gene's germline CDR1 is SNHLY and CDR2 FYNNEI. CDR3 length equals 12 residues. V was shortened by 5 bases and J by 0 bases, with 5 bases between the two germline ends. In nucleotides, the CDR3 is TGTGCCAGCAGTTGGATCTCCTACGAGCAGTACTTC. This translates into CASSWISYEQYF.

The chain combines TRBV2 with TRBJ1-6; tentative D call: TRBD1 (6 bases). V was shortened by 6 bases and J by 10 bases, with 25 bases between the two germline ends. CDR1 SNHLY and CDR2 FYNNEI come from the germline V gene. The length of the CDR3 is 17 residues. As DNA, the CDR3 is TGTGCCAGCAGAGGAGGCGCGGGGGGACATCGAGGCTCACCCCTCCACTTT. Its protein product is CASRGGAGGHRGSPLHF. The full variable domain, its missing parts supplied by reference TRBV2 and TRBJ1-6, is EPEVTQTPSHQVTQMGQEVILRCVPISNHLYFYWYRQILGQKVEFLVSFYNNEISEKSEIFDDQFSVERPDGSNFTLKIRSTKLEDSAMYFCASRGGAGGHRGSPLHFGNGTRLTVT.

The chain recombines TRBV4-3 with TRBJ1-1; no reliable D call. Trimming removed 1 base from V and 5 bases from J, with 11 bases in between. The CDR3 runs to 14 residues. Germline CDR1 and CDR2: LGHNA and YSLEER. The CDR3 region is CASSQVITGTEAFF. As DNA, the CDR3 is TGCGCCAGCAGCCAAGTCATTACGGGGACTGAAGCTTTCTTT.

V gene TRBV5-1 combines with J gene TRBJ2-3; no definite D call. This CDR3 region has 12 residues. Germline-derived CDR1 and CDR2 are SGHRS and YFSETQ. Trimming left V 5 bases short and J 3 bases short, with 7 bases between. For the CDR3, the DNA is TGCGCCAGCAGTAGGAGAACAGATACGCAGTATTTT. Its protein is CASSRRTDTQYF. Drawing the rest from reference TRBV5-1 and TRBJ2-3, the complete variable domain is KAGVTQTPRYLIKTRGQQVTLSCSPISGHRSVSWYQQTPGQGLQFLFEYFSETQRNKGNFPGRFSGRQFSNSRSEMNVSTLELGDSALYLCASSRRTDTQYFGPGTRLTVL.

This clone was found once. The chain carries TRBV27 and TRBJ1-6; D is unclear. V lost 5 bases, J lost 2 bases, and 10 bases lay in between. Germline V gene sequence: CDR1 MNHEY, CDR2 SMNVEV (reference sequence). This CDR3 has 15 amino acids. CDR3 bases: TGTGCCAGCAGTATAGGTACAGCCTATAATTCACCCCTCCACTTT. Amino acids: CASSIGTAYNSPLHF.

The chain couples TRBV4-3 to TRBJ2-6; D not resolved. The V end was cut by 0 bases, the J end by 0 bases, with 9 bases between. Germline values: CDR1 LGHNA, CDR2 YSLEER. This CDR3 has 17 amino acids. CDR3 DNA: TGCGCCAGCAGCCAAGATAGGCTCCTCTCTGGGGCCAACGTCCTGACTTTC. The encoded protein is CASSQDRLLSGANVLTF.

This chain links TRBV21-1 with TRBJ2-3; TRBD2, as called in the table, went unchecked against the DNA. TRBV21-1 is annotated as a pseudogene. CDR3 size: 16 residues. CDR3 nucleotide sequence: TGTGCCAGCAGCAAACAGGGAGGGCACAGACCAGATACGCAGTATTTT. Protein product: CASSKQGGHRPDTQYF.

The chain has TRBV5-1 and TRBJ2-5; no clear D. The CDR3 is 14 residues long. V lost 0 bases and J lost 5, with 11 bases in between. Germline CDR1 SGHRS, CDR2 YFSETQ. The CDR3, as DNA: TGCGCCAGCAGCTTGGCCGAATCGTTTGAGACCCAGTACTTC. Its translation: CASSLAESFETQYF.

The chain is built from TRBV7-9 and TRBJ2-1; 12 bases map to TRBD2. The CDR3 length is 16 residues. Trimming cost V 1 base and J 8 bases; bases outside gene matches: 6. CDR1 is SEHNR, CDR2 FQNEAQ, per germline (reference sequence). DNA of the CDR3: TGTGCCAGCAGCTTAGGACTAGCGGGAGCTTGGGATGAGCAGTTCTTC. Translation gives CASSLGLAGAWDEQFF.

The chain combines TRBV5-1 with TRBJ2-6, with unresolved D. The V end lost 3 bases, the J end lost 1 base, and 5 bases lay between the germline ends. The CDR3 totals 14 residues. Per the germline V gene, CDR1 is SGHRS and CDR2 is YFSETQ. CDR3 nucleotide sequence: TGCGCCAGCAGCTCGAATTCTGGGGCCAACGTCCTGACTTTC. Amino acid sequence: CASSSNSGANVLTF.